One T cell receptor (beta chain) is described in this entry. Its antigen is undetermined. CDR3 length: 12 residues. V was shortened by 5 bases and J by 9 bases, with 11 bases between the two germline ends. Per the germline V gene, CDR1 is MNHEY and CDR2 is SMNVEV (reference sequence). This sample was included in a study of CD8 T cells in ankylosing spondylitis. TCRdb passed the 5' RACE reads through MiXCR, listing each CDR3 protein once. Of just under 550,000 distinct CDR3 sequences listed, 12% are singletons. Study results and caveats: A TCR beta motif of 7 to 9 highly homologous variants seemed to mark ankylosing spondylitis blood.

V usage is TRBV27 and J usage is TRBJ2-1, with D maybe TRBD1 (6 bases). The sequenced material came from blood, either unsorted or a sorted T cell fraction (not recorded which). This clonotype originated in a male donor with ankylosing spondylitis. As DNA, the CDR3 is TGTGCCAGCAGTACCAACAGGGTTGAGCAGTTCTTC. Translated, it gives CASSTNRVEQFF.